A single T cell receptor (beta chain) is shown here with its context. The antigen remains unidentified. The sample originates from a study of neoadjuvant nivolumab and ipilimumab in lung cancer. Whole-study results and caveats: Blood richness before therapy tracked richness in tumors resected after neoadjuvant therapy.

Per the germline V gene, CDR1 is MNHEY and CDR2 is SMNVEV (reference sequence). The CDR3 spans 14 residues. Deletions cut 3 bases from V and 4 bases from J, with 9 bases between. Some clones are missing from TCRdb's copy, which holds only in-frame ones; the method was immunoSEQ multiplex PCR. Among roughly 23,000 clones, roughly 85% were seen once, and the ten largest hold 20% to 25%. The sample consisted of peripheral blood, taken before neoadjuvant nivolumab, alone or with ipilimumab. This chain uses TRBV27 with TRBJ1-4; no clear D gene. This clonotype was sampled from an adult with non-small cell lung cancer. In nucleotides, the CDR3 is TGTGCCAGCAGTTTGCTGGGAGATAATGAAAAACTGTTTTTT. Its protein is CASSLLGDNEKLFF.